The 4 T cell receptor beta chains below all came from one sample that was sequenced in a study of shared clonotypes between healthy human individuals. The repertoire was sequenced with immunoSEQ multiplex PCR; TCRdb's copy has only in-frame clones and lacks some. This table holds about 470,000 clones, around 75% found once. The sequencing sample was made of PBMCs. The source is a middle-aged woman in good health. Some clones in this sample may be carry-over from other donors' samples.

This clone was counted between two and nine times. V usage is TRBV5-4 and J usage is TRBJ1-4, with a tentative D call TRBD1 (6 bases). Germline-derived CDR1 and CDR2 are SGHNT and YYREEE (reference sequence). The CDR3 is made up of 15 amino acids. Trimming pared 4 bases from V and 7 bases from J, leaving 17 bases between. This chain's CDR3 is CASSDRAGDGEKLFF. The DNA of the CDR3 is TGTGCCAGCAGCGACCGGGCAGGGGACGGTGAAAAACTGTTTTTT.

The chain combines TRBV6-6 with TRBJ2-3; D call uncertain. The CDR3 spans 15 residues. The ends were cut back, 0 bases at V and 1 base at J, with 8 bases in the middle. Germline V lookup: CDR1 MNHNY, CDR2 SVGAGI (reference sequence). CDR3 in DNA: TGTGCCAGCAGTTACTCGCGACCGGGCACAGATACGCAGTATTTT. It translates to CASSYSRPGTDTQYF.

The chain uses TRBV6-1 and TRBJ2-7, with D perhaps matching TRBD1 (6 bases). V was trimmed by 6 bases and J by 3 bases, leaving 9 bases between them. Looked up from germline, CDR1 is MNHNS and CDR2 is SASEGT. This CDR3 spans 12 amino acids. CDR3 protein: CASRGAGYEQYF. The CDR3 DNA reads as TGTGCCAGCAGGGGGGCAGGCTACGAGCAGTACTTC.

V is TRBV6-5 and J is TRBJ1-1; D is possibly TRBD1 (5 bases). The ends were cut back, 6 bases at V and 1 base at J, with 12 bases in the middle. CDR3 size: 14 residues. Germline V lookup: CDR1 MNHEY, CDR2 SVGAGI. This CDR3 reads CASSPGPPNTEAFF. CDR3 sequence (DNA): TGTGCCAGCAGCCCGGGACCCCCGAACACTGAAGCTTTCTTT.